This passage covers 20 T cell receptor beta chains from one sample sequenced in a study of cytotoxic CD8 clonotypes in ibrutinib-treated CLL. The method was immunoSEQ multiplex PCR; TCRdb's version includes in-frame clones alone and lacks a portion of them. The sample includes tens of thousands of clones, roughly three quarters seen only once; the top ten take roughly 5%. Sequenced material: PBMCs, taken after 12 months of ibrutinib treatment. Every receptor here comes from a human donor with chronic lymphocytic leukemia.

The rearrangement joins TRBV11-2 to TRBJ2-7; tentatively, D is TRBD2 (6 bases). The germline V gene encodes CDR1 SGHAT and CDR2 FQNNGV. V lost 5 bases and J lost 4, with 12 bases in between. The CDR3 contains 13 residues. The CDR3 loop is CASSPASEYEQYF. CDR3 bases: TGTGCCAGCAGCCCCGCTAGCGAGTACGAGCAGTACTTC.

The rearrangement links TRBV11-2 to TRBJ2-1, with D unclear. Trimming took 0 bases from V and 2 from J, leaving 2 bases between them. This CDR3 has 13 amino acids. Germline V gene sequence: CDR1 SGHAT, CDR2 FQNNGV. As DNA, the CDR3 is TGTGCCAGCAGCTTAGAGGCCTACAATGAGCAGTTCTTC. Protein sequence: CASSLEAYNEQFF.

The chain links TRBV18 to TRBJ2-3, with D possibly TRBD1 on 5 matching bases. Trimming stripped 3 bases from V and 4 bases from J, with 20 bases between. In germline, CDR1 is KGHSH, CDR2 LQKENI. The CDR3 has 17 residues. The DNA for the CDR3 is TGTGCCAGCTCACCCCCGCTTGGGGCCTCCCTCGCAGATACGCAGTATTTT. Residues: CASSPPLGASLADTQYF.

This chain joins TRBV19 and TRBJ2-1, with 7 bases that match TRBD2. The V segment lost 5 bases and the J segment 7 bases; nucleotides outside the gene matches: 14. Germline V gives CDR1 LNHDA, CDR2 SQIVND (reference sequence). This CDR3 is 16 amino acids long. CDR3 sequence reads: CASSPAGTTGGNEQFF. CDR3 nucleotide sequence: TGTGCCAGTAGTCCCGCCGGGACTACGGGTGGGAATGAGCAGTTCTTC.

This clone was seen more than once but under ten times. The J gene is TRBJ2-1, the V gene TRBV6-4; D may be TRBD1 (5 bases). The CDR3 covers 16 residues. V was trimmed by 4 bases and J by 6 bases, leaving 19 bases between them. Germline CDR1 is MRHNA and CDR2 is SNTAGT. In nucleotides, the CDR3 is TGTGCCAGCAGTGCGGGCCCTGGGGCCACCGGCAATGAGCAGTTCTTC. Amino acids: CASSAGPGATGNEQFF.

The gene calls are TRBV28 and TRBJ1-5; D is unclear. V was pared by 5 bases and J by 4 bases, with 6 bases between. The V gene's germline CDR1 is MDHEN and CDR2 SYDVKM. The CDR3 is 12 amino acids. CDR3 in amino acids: CASSPLNQPQHF. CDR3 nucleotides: TGTGCCAGCAGTCCACTGAATCAGCCCCAGCATTTT.

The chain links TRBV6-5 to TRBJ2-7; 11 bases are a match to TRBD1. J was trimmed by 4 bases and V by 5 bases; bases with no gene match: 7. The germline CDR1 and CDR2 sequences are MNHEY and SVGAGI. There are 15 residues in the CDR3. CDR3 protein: CASSPGQGVVYEQYF. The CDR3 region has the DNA TGTGCCAGCAGTCCGGGACAGGGGGTGGTTTACGAGCAGTACTTC.

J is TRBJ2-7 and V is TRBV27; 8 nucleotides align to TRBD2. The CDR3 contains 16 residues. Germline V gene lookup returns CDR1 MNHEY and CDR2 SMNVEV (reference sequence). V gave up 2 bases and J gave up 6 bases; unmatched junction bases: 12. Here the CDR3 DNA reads TGTGCCAGCAGTTTAGGGGGGGGACTAGGGCCCCTCGAGCAGTACTTC. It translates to CASSLGGGLGPLEQYF.

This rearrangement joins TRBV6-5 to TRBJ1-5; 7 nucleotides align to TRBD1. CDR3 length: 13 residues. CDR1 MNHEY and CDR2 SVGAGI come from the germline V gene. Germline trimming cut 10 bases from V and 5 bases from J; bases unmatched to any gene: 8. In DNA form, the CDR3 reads TGTGCCACCCGCCGGGGACAGCATCAGCCCCAGCATTTT. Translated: CATRRGQHQPQHF.

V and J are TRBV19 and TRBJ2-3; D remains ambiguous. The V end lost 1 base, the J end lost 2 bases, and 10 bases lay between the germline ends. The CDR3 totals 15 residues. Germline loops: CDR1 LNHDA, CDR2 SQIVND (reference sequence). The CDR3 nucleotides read TGTGCCAGTAGTATAGGGTCGGTACCCACAGATACGCAGTATTTT. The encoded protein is CASSIGSVPTDTQYF.

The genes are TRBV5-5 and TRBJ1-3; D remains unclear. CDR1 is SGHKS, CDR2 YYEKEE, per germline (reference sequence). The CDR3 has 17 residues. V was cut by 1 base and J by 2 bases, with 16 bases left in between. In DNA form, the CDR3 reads TGTGCCAGCAGCTTGTGGGTCCCAAACCCCACTGGAAACACCATATATTTT. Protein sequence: CASSLWVPNPTGNTIYF.

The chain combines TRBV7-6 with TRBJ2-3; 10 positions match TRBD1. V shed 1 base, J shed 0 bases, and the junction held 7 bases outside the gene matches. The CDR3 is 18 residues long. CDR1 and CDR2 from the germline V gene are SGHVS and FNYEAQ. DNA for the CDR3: TGTGCCAGCAGCTTAGGCCCGGGGACAGGGGCTAGCACAGATACGCAGTATTTT. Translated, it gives CASSLGPGTGASTDTQYF.

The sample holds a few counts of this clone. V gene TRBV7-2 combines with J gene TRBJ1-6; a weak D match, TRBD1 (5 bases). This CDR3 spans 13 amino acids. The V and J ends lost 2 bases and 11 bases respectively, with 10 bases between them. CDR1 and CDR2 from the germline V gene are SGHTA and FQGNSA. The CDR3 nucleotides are TGTGCCAGCAGCTTATGGGACCGGGCACCCCTCCACTTT. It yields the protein CASSLWDRAPLHF.

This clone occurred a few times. CDR3 residues: CASSPTRDHYEQYF. The CDR3 nucleotides read TGTGCCAGCAGTCCCACCAGAGACCACTACGAGCAGTACTTC. The genes are TRBV28 and TRBJ2-7; D not certain. Trimming shortened V by 5 bases and J by 3 bases, and 14 bases separated the two germline ends. CDR3 length: 14 residues. The germline CDR1 and CDR2 sequences are MDHEN and SYDVKM. The full variable domain, completed using reference TRBV28 and TRBJ2-7, is DVKVTQSSRYLVKRTGEKVFLECVQDMDHENMFWYRQDPGLGLRLIYFSYDVKMKEKGDIPEGYSVSREKKERFSLILESASTNQTSMYLCASSPTRDHYEQYFGPGTRLTVT.

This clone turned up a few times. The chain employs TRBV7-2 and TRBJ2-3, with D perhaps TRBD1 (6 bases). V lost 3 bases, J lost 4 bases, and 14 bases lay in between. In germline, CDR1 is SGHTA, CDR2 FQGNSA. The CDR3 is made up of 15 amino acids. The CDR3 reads CASSLGFQGPDTQYF. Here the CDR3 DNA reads TGTGCCAGCAGCTTGGGGTTCCAGGGGCCAGATACGCAGTATTTT.

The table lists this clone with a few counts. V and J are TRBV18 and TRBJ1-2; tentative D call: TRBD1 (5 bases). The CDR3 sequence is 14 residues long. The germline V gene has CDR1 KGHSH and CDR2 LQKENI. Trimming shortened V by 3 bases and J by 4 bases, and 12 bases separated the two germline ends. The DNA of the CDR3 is TGTGCCAGCTCACCCAGGGTAGAGGGCTATGGCTACACCTTC. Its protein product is CASSPRVEGYGYTF.

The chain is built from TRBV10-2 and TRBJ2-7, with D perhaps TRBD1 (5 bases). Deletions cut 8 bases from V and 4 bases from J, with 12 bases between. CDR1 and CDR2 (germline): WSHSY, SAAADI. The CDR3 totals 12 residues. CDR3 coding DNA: TGCGCCAGCCAGGGCAAGAGGTACGAGCAGTACTTC. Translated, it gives CASQGKRYEQYF.

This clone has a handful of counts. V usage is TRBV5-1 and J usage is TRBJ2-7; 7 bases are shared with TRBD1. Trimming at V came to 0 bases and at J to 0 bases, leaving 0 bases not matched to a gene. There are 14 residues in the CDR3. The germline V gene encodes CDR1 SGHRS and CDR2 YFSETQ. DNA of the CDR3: TGCGCCAGCAGCTTGGGGGACAGCTCCTACGAGCAGTACTTC. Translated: CASSLGDSSYEQYF. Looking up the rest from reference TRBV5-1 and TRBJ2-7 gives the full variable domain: KAGVTQTPRYLIKTRGQQVTLSCSPISGHRSVSWYQQTPGQGLQFLFEYFSETQRNKGNFPGRFSGRQFSNSRSEMNVSTLELGDSALYLCASSLGDSSYEQYFGPGTRLTVT.

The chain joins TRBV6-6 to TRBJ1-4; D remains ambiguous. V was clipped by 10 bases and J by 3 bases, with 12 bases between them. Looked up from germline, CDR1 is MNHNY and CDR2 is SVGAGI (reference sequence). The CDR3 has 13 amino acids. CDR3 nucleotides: TGTGCCACCGCCGGGCCCCCTAATGAAAAACTGTTTTTT. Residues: CATAGPPNEKLFF.

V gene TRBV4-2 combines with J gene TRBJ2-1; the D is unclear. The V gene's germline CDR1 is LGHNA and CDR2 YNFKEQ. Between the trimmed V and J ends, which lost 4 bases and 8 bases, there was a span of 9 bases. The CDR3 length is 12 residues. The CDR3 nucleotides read TGTGCCAGCAGCCGACTCGAGGATGAGCAGTTCTTC. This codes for CASSRLEDEQFF.